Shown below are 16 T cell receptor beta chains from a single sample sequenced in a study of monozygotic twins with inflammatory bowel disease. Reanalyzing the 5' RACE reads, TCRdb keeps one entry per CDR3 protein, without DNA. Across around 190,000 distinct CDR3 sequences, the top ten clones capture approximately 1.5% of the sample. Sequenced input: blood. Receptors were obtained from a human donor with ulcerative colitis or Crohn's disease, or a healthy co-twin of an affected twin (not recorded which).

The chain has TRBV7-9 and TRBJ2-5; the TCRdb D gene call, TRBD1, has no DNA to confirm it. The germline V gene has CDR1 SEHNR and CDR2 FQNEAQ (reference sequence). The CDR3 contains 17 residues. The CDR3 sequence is CASSTAAGTGGRGTQYF.

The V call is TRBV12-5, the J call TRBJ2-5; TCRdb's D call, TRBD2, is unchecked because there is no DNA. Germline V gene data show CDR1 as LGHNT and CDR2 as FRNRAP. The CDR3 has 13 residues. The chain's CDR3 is CASAGGGVETQYF.

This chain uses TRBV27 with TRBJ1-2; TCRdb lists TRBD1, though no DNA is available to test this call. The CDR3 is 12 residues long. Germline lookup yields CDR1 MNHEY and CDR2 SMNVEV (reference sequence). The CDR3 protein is CASRTGRTESTF.

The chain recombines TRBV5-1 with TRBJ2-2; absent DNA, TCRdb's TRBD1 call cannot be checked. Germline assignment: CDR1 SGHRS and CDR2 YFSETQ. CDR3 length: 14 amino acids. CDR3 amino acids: CASSGGRETGELFF.

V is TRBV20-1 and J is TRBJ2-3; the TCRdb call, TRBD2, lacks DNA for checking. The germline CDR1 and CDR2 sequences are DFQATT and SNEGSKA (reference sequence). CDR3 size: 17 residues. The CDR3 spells CSAIPDMGGTLTDTQYF.

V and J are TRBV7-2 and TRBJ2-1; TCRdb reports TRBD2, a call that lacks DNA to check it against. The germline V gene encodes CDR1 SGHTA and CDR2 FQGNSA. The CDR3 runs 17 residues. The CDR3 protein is CASSRRGGPLPYNEQFF.

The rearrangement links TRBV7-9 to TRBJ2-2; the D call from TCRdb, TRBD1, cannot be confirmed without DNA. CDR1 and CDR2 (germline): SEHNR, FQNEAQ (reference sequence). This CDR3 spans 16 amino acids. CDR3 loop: CASSLYGQTNTGELFF.

CDR3 loop: CASSPRFVDGYTF. The chain is built from TRBV13 and TRBJ1-2. Looked up from germline, CDR1 is PRHDT and CDR2 is FYEKMQ (reference sequence). This CDR3 spans 13 amino acids.

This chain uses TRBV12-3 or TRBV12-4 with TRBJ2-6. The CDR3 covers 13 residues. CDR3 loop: CASSSSGANVLTF.

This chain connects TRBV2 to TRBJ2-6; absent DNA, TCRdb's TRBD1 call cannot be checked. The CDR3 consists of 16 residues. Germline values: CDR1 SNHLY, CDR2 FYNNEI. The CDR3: CASGTGPLSGANVLTF.

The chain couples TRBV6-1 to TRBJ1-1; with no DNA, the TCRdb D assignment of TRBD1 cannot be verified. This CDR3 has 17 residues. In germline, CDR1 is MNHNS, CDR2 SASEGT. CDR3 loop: CASSGLQTGAVNTEAFF.

The CDR3 sequence is CASSTRTSDYNEQFF. V is TRBV5-1 and J is TRBJ2-1; TCRdb proposes TRBD2, but this gene call is untestable without DNA. CDR1 and CDR2 from the germline V gene are SGHRS and YFSETQ. This CDR3 spans 15 amino acids. Based on the CDR3 plus reference TRBV5-1 and TRBJ2-1, the full variable domain is KAGVTQTPRYLIKTRGQQVTLSCSPISGHRSVSWYQQTPGQGLQFLFEYFSETQRNKGNFPGRFSGRQFSNSRSEMNVSTLELGDSALYLCASSTRTSDYNEQFFGPGTRLTVL.

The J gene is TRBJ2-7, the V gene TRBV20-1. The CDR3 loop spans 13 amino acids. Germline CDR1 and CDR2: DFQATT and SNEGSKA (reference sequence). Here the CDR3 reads CSARGYSFYEQYF.

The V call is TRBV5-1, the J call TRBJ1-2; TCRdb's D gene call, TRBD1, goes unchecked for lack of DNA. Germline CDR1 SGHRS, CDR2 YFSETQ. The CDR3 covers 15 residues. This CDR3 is CASSYRTGGADGYTF.

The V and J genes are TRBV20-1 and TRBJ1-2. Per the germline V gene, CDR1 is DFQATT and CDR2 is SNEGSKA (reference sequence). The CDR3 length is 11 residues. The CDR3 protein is CSARPLYGYTF.

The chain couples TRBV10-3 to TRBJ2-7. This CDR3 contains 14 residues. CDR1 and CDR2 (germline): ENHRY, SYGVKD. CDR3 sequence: CAISAIEQFYEQYF.